This passage covers 2 T cell receptor beta chains from one sample sequenced in a study of blood T cell repertoires in COVID-19 (dated by TCRdb to the early 2020s). The receptor library was made with the immunoSEQ multiplex PCR assay. Imported from immuneACCESS, the table was reduced by TCRdb to in-frame sequences with V and J called. These copies leave out some clones; in studies compared against another copy, an unresolved V gene accounts for under half, and the cause of the remainder is not known. The sample records 90,000 to 100,000 clones, under 85% of which are singletons. Of the sample, about 24% falls within the top ten clones. Sequences were obtained from peripheral blood. The receptor source for this set is a man aged 70 or older with acute or convalescent COVID-19.

In this sample, this clone turned up once. The chain joins TRBV5-6 to TRBJ1-5; 10 bases map to TRBD1. V was pared by 1 base and J by 7 bases, with 14 bases of the junction left unmatched. The CDR3 runs 18 residues. Germline V CDR1 and CDR2: SGHDT, YYEEEE. The DNA of the CDR3 is TGTGCCAGCAGCTTGTTAAATGGGGGGACAGGGGCGAGGCAGCCCCAGCATTTT. It codes for CASSLLNGGTGARQPQHF. Based on the CDR3 plus reference TRBV5-6 and TRBJ1-5, the full variable domain is DAGVTQSPTHLIKTRGQQVTLRCSPKSGHDTVSWYQQALGQGPQFIFQYYEEEERQRGNFPDRFSGHQFPNYSSELNVNALLLGDSALYLCASSLLNGGTGARQPQHFGDGTRLSIL.

This clone was seen once. This rearrangement joins TRBV14 to TRBJ2-5; 11 positions agree with TRBD1. The CDR3 consists of 14 residues. V gave up 4 bases and J gave up 6 bases; unmatched junction bases: 4. The V gene's germline CDR1 is SGHDN and CDR2 FVKESK. Written as DNA, the CDR3 is TGTGCCAGCAGCCCGGACAGGGGGCTACAGACCCAGTACTTC. Protein product: CASSPDRGLQTQYF. Complete variable domain (other parts from reference TRBV14 and TRBJ2-5): EAGVTQFPSHSVIEKGQTVTLRCDPISGHDNLYWYRRVMGKEIKFLLHFVKESKQDESGMPNNRFLAERTGGTYSTLKVQPAELEDSGVYFCASSPDRGLQTQYFGPGTRLLVL.